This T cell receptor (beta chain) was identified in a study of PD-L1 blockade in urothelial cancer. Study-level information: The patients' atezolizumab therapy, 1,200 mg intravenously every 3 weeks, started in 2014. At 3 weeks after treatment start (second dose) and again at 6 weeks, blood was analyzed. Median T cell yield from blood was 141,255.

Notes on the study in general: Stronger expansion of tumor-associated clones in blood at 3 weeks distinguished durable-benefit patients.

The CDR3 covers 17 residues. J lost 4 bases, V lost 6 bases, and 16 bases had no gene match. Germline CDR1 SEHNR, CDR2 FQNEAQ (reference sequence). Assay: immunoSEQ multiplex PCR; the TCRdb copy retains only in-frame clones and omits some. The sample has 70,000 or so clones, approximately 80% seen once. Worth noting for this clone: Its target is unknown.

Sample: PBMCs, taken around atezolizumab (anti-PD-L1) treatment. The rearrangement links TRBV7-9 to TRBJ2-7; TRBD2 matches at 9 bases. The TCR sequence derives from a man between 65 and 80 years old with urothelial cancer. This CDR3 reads CASSPTQWREGLYEQYF. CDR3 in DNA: TGTGCCAGCAGTCCTACCCAATGGCGGGAGGGCCTATACGAGCAGTACTTC. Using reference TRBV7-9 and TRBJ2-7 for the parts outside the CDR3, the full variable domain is DTGVSQNPRHKITKRGQNVTFRCDPISEHNRLYWYRQTLGQGPEFLTYFQNEAQLEKSRLLSDRFSAERPKGSFSTLEIQRTEQGDSAMYLCASSPTQWREGLYEQYFGPGTRLTVT.